Below are 8 T cell receptor beta chains sequenced from a single sample in a study of cytomegalovirus exposure and HLA in healthy donors. It was with 60 Vbeta and 13 Jbeta primers that the PCR ran. Assay used: immunoSEQ multiplex PCR; TCRdb lists only in-frame clones, some missing. The repertoire includes more than 150,000 clones, around 78% of them detected once, and 7% sits in the top ten. The source material was PBMCs. The source is a woman in her 40s in good health and CMV-seropositive.

The chain has TRBV30 and TRBJ1-2, with 10 bases that match TRBD1. The germline CDR1 and CDR2 sequences are GTSNPN and SVGIG (reference sequence). This CDR3 spans 12 amino acids. The V segment lost 5 bases and the J segment 7 bases; nucleotides outside the gene matches: 4. The CDR3 DNA follows: TGTGCCTGGGAGGACAGGGGGATTGGCTACACCTTC. It specifies CAWEDRGIGYTF. Full variable domain (outside the CDR3, taken from reference TRBV30 and TRBJ1-2): SQTIHQWPATLVQPVGSPLSLECTVEGTSNPNLYWYRQAAGRGLQLLFYSVGIGQISSEVPQNLSASRPQDRQFILSSKKLLLSDSGFYLCAWEDRGIGYTFGSGTRLTVV.

CDR3 coding DNA: TGCGCCAGCAGCTTGGGGACAGGGGGCAATCAGCCCCAGCATTTT. This gives the protein CASSLGTGGNQPQHF. The V and J genes are TRBV5-1 and TRBJ1-5, with 9 nucleotides matching TRBD1. This CDR3 contains 15 residues. The V gene's germline CDR1 is SGHRS and CDR2 YFSETQ. V was clipped by 0 bases and J by 2 bases; unmatched bases: 0.

The CDR3 coding sequence is TGTGCCAGCAGCCAACGCCCGGGGGACACTGAAGCTTTCTTT. Translated, it gives CASSQRPGDTEAFF. The V gene is TRBV4-2, the J gene TRBJ1-1; possibly TRBD1 for D (5 bases). Trimming removed 2 bases at V and 3 bases at J, with 10 bases between. The CDR3 consists of 14 residues. CDR1 is LGHNA and CDR2 is YNFKEQ in the germline V gene.

V usage is TRBV5-1 and J usage is TRBJ1-1; 8 bases agree with TRBD1. The germline CDR1 and CDR2 sequences are SGHRS and YFSETQ. The CDR3 has 16 residues. V shed 4 bases, J shed 0 bases, and the junction held 8 bases outside the gene matches. The CDR3 DNA reads TGCGCCAGCAGCCCCCCCGGGACAGGCATGAACACTGAAGCTTTCTTT. Residues: CASSPPGTGMNTEAFF.

The chain carries TRBV19 and TRBJ1-1, with D maybe TRBD1 (5 bases). V lost 10 bases to trimming and J lost 5 bases, with 17 bases between them. CDR3 length: 13 amino acids. Germline values: CDR1 LNHDA, CDR2 SQIVND (reference sequence). CDR3 sequence: CATQLSGGTEAFF. The CDR3 DNA reads as TGTGCCACCCAGCTGTCCGGGGGTACTGAAGCTTTCTTT.

The chain uses TRBV15 and TRBJ1-2, with D unresolved. CDR3 size: 14 residues. Trimming removed 5 bases at V and 4 bases at J, with 14 bases between. Germline CDR1 LNHNV, CDR2 YYDKDF (reference sequence). The CDR3 loop is CATSPPTWSYGYTF. In DNA, the CDR3 is TGTGCCACCAGCCCACCAACATGGAGCTATGGCTACACCTTC.

The chain carries TRBV27 and TRBJ2-3; 7 bases agree with TRBD2. CDR1 MNHEY and CDR2 SMNVEV come from the germline V gene (reference sequence). Trimming removed 3 bases from V and 6 bases from J; junction bases left unmatched: 15. The CDR3 contains 17 residues. CDR3 amino acids: CASSLGGTVRLVDTQYF. The CDR3 region has the DNA TGTGCCAGCAGTTTGGGGGGGACGGTACGACTCGTTGATACGCAGTATTTT.

The chain is built from TRBV5-5 and TRBJ1-5, with D hard to call. This CDR3 comprises 16 residues. V was cut by 1 base and J by 7 bases, with 18 bases left in between. Germline V gives CDR1 SGHKS, CDR2 YYEKEE (reference sequence). CDR3 region: CASSLTPGRAGQPQHF. In nucleotides, the CDR3 is TGTGCCAGCAGCTTGACGCCCGGGCGGGCTGGCCAGCCCCAGCATTTT.